A selection of T cell receptor beta chains follows, all from one sample in a study of T cell responses to AZD1222 COVID-19 vaccine. Sequenced by immunoSEQ multiplex PCR; TCRdb stores in-frame clones only, minus some. The table includes about 120,000 clones, 92% detected once. The sequences come from peripheral blood, collected on day 0 of AZD1222 vaccination. The origin of the receptors is an adult in good health. Each CDR3 is given with its conserved first and last residue. The order of the fields is clone size, J gene, V gene, D gene, CDR3 DNA, CDR3 protein. D genes are given only for firm matches. Clone sizes are given selectively: once, few, many, or a class where the clone is expanded.

>.|TRBJ2-3|TRBV6-4|TRBD2
TGTGCCAGCAGTGAAAAGACTAGCGGGGCAGATACGCAGTATTTT
CASSEKTSGADTQYF
>many|TRBJ1-5|TRBV18|.
TGTGCCAGCTCACTGACCGACAGCCACAATCAGCCCCAGCATTTT
CASSLTDSHNQPQHF
>.|TRBJ1-1|TRBV18|.
TGTGCCAGCTCACCACCCACCAGTCGGAACACTGAAGCTTTCTTT
CASSPPTSRNTEAFF
>.|TRBJ1-4|TRBV27|TRBD1
TGTGCCAGCAGTCTCCATTGGACAGGGACCGAAAAACTGTTTTTT
CASSLHWTGTEKLFF
>.|TRBJ1-2|TRBV15|TRBD1
TGTGCCACCAGGACCCTGGACAGGGTATTTGGCTACACCTTC
CATRTLDRVFGYTF
>.|TRBJ2-7|TRBV7-2|TRBD2
TGTGCCAGCAGCCTCACTAGCGTGAGCTCCTACGAGCAGTACTTC
CASSLTSVSSYEQYF
>.|TRBJ2-7|TRBV3-1/TRBV3-2|.
TGTGCCAGCAGCCAAGTTTCCAGGGCCTCCTACGAGCAGTACTTC
CASSQVSRASYEQYF
>.|TRBJ1-1|TRBV11-2|.
TGTGCCAGCAGCTTCCGGACGAGGGGAGCTTTCTTT
CASSFRTRGAFF
>.|TRBJ1-1|TRBV28|.
TGTGCCAGCAGTTTACAGGGTCTACCTGATGAGGCTTTCTTT
CASSLQGLPDEAFF
>.|TRBJ1-2|TRBV28|.
TGTGCCAGCTACCCCCCCGGGGTTAGCTATGGCTACACCTTC
CASYPPGVSYGYTF
>.|TRBJ1-1|TRBV3-1/TRBV3-2|.
TGTGCCAGCAGCCAACTGGGGAACACTGAAGCTTTCTTT
CASSQLGNTEAFF
>.|TRBJ2-5|TRBV18|.
TGTGCCAGCTCACGGGAGACCCAGTACTTC
CASSRETQYF
>.|TRBJ2-7|TRBV4-2|TRBD2
TGTGCCAGCAGCCAAGGAGGATCCAGCGGGAGGAACCTAGTTTCCTACGAGCAGTACTTC
CASSQGGSSGRNLVSYEQYF
>once|TRBJ2-2|TRBV6-5|TRBD1
TGTGCCAGCAGCCGACAGGGGGTATACACCGGGGAGCTGTTTTTT
CASSRQGVYTGELFF
>.|TRBJ2-7|TRBV6-6|.
TGTGCCAGCAGTTACTCGAATGCGGGGGCGGAGCAGTACTTC
CASSYSNAGAEQYF
>.|TRBJ2-7|TRBV11-2|.
TGTGCCAGCAGCTTAGATCCAGGACAAGGCCTCGACGAGCAGTACTTC
CASSLDPGQGLDEQYF
>.|TRBJ2-7|TRBV5-4|TRBD2
TGTGCCAGCAGCCCGGGAGGCGGGAGCCCACCGGCTCTCGAGCAGTACTTC
CASSPGGGSPPALEQYF
>once|TRBJ2-1|TRBV11-3|TRBD1
TGTGCCAGCAGCTTAACAGGGGTCAATGAGCAGTTCTTC
CASSLTGVNEQFF
>.|TRBJ2-1|TRBV27|.
TGTGCCAGCAGTGACTACAATGAGCAGTTCTTC
CASSDYNEQFF
>.|TRBJ2-7|TRBV4-2|.
TGTGCCAGCAGCCACGAACAGGATTATCCTTCCTACGAGCAGTACTTC
CASSHEQDYPSYEQYF
>.|TRBJ2-7|TRBV6-6|TRBD1
TGTGCCAGCAGTGCTGGGACAGGTGCCAGCTACGAGCAGTACTTC
CASSAGTGASYEQYF
>once|TRBJ1-4|TRBV7-9|TRBD1
TGTGCCAGCAGCAGAGAGCGGACAGGCGTTAATGAAAAACTGTTTTTT
CASSRERTGVNEKLFF
>.|TRBJ2-1|TRBV28|TRBD2
TGTGCCAGCAGACGTGAGGGACTAGCGGGGATCAATGAGCAGTTCTTC
CASRREGLAGINEQFF
>.|TRBJ1-5|TRBV7-8|TRBD1
TGTGCCAGCAATCCTTACGGTCCCGGGACAGGAGACCATCAGCCCCAGCATTTT
CASNPYGPGTGDHQPQHF
>.|TRBJ1-5|TRBV18|TRBD1
TGTGCCAGCTCACCACCTGACGGGACAGGGGGTCCTCAGCCCCAGCATTTT
CASSPPDGTGGPQPQHF
>few|TRBJ2-1|TRBV6-5|.
TGTGCCAGCAGTATACCCCGGGGTGAGCAGTTCTTC
CASSIPRGEQFF
>.|TRBJ2-7|TRBV5-4|.
TGTGCCAGCAGCTTGGCCCAAGCAGGGTTCGAGCAGTACTTC
CASSLAQAGFEQYF
>.|TRBJ2-1|TRBV27|.
TGTGCCAGCAGCAACAGGGCTGGCTACAATGAGCAGTTCTTC
CASSNRAGYNEQFF
>.|TRBJ2-5|TRBV3-1/TRBV3-2|.
TGTGCCAGCACCACGCAGGTCCAAGAGACCCAGTACTTC
CASTTQVQETQYF
>.|TRBJ1-4|TRBV6-5|.
TGTGCCAGCAAGAGGGGGGACACCAGAAATGAAAAACTGTTTTTT
CASKRGDTRNEKLFF
>.|TRBJ2-3|TRBV6-4|TRBD2
TGTGCCAGCAGTGACTCTACGGGAGGGCCAGATACGCAGTATTTT
CASSDSTGGPDTQYF
>.|TRBJ2-7|TRBV18|TRBD1
TGTGCCAGCTCACCAGGGGGACAGTTCTCCTACGAGCAGTACTTC
CASSPGGQFSYEQYF
>.|TRBJ2-5|TRBV7-9|.
TGTGCCAGCAGCTTACTTGGGCAGGGCATGGTTATAGAGACCCAGTACTTC
CASSLLGQGMVIETQYF
>.|TRBJ1-2|TRBV28|TRBD1
TGTGCCAGCAGTTCTCGACCGGGACAGGGATCATTTGGCTACACCTTC
CASSSRPGQGSFGYTF
>.|TRBJ2-1|TRBV9|.
TGTGCCAGCAGCCCCCAGGGGGGGGCTGCTGGCTATGAGCAGTTCTTC
CASSPQGGAAGYEQFF
>few|TRBJ2-5|TRBV18|TRBD2
TGTGCCAGCTCACCACCCGGTCAGACTAGCGGGAAGGAGACCCAGTACTTC
CASSPPGQTSGKETQYF
>.|TRBJ1-2|TRBV3-1/TRBV3-2|TRBD1
TGTGCCAGCAGCGAGGACAGGGGAAGACTGGGTGGCTACACCTTC
CASSEDRGRLGGYTF
>.|TRBJ2-1|TRBV4-2|.
TGTGCCAGCAGTTCAATGTCCGGGAGTTGGCAGTTCTTC
CASSSMSGSWQFF
>.|TRBJ1-1|TRBV7-9|.
TGTGCCAGCAGCTTAGTACTTGAGGTCACTGAAGCTTTCTTT
CASSLVLEVTEAFF
>.|TRBJ2-7|TRBV12-3/TRBV12-4|.
TGTGCCAGCACCCACACTGGCTCCTACGAGCAGTACTTC
CASTHTGSYEQYF
>.|TRBJ1-1|TRBV19|.
TGTGCCAGTAGCACACAAGCGAACACTGAAGCTTTCTTT
CASSTQANTEAFF
>.|TRBJ1-3|TRBV7-8|.
TGTGCCAGCAGCCCACCACAGGGAACTGGAAACACCATATATTTT
CASSPPQGTGNTIYF
>.|TRBJ2-7|TRBV5-5|.
TGTGCCAGCAGCTTGTGGGCAGAAACCTACGAGCAGTACTTC
CASSLWAETYEQYF
>.|TRBJ2-7|TRBV7-9|TRBD1
TGTGCCAGCAGCTCCTTAGACAGGGTCTACGAGCAGTACTTC
CASSSLDRVYEQYF
>.|TRBJ2-4|TRBV15|.
TGTGCCACCAGCAGAGGGGGTCCAGGGGCGGACAAAAACATTCAGTACTTC
CATSRGGPGADKNIQYF
>.|TRBJ1-2|TRBV6-5|TRBD1
TGTGCCAGCAGTATCGGACAGGCAGCTAACTATGGCTACACCTTC
CASSIGQAANYGYTF
>.|TRBJ1-5|TRBV28|.
TGTGCCAGCAGTTTATTGAGCAATCAGCCCCAGCATTTT
CASSLLSNQPQHF
>.|TRBJ1-1|TRBV6-5|.
TGTGCCAGCAGTTTTAATTCCAGGGTATCCACTGAAGCTTTCTTT
CASSFNSRVSTEAFF
>.|TRBJ2-5|TRBV7-9|.
TGTGCCAGCAGCTTACCTGCGAAAGAGACCCAGTACTTC
CASSLPAKETQYF
>once|TRBJ1-2|TRBV5-5|.
TGTGCCAGCAGCTACTCTGGGAGGGCGAGGAACTATGGCTACACCTTC
CASSYSGRARNYGYTF
>.|TRBJ1-5|TRBV2|.
TGTGCCAGCAGTGAACGGGGAGGGAGTCAGCCCCAGCATTTT
CASSERGGSQPQHF
>once|TRBJ1-2|TRBV3-1/TRBV3-2|.
TGTGCCAGCAGCCAAGTTCCCATCGGGGCCTATGGCTACACCTTC
CASSQVPIGAYGYTF